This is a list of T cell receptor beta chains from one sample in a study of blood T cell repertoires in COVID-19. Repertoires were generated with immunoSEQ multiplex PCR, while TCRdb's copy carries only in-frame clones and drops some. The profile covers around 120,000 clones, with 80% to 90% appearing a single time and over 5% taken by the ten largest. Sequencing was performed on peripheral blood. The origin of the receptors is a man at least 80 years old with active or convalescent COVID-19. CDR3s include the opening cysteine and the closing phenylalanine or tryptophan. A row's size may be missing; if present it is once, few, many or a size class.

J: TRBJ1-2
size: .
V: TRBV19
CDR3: CASSPGGNYGYTF

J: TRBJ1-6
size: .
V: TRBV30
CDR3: CAWRDFSQAQYNSPLHF

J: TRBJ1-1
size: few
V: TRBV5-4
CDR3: CASSLGGDYEAFF

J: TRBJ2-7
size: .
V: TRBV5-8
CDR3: CASSFINEQYF

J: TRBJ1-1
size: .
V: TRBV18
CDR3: CASSAGQGAAGSEAFF

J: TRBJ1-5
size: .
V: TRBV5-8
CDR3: CASNLGSGGRTNQPQHF

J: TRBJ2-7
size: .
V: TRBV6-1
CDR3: CASSDGFGEQYF

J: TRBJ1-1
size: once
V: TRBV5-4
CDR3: CASSGELEYTEAFF

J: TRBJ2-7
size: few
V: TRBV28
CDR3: CASSLPPGQGKHEQYF

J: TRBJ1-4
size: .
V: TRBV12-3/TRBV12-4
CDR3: CASKYREKLFF

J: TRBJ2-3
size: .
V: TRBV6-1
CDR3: CASSETSHTQYF

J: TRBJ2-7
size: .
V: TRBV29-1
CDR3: CSVEPQGEEQYF

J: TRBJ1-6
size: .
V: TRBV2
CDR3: CASTIDRGASPLHF

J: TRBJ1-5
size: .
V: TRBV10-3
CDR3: CAISDGQVEPQHF

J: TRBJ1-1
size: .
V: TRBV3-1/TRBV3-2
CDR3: CASSQGFGRQDLFF

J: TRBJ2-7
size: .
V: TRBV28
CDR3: CASRSGQGSNEQYF

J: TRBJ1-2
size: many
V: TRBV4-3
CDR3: CASSQSREHYGYTF

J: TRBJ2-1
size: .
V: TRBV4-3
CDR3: CASSQDISGGLAYNEQFF

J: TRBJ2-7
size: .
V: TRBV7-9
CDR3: CASSPTQNEQYF

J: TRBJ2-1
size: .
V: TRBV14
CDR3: CASSLLGLANYNEQFF

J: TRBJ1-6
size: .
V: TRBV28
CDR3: CASSLDRAGRPLHF

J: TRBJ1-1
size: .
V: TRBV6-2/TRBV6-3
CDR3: CASSYSKNTEAFF

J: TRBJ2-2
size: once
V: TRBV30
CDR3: CAWSGHNTGELFF

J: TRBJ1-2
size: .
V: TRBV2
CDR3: CASLRDSSYGYTF

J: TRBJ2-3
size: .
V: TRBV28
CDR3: CASSSIGTSGTDTQYF

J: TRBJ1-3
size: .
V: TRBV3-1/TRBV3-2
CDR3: CASSQTGGSGNTIYF

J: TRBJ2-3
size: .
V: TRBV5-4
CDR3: CASSFGELPMYF

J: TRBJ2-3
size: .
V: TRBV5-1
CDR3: CASSLAGAGNTQYF

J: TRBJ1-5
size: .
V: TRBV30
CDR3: CAWRGQGADQPQHF

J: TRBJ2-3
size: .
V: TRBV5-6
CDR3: CASSRGLAGTDTQYF

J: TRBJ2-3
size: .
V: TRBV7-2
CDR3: CASSPRGGNPPDTQYF

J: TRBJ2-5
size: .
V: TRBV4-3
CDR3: CASSQDWDSETQYF

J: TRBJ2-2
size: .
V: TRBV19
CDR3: CASTRQGAGTGELFF

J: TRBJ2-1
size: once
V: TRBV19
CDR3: CASKARLADNEQFF

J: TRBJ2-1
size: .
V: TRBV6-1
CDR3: CASSEAWGRVSNEQFF

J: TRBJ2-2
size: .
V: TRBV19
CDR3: CASSNYPGQGTGELFF

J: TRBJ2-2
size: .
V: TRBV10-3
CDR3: CAISESAPGELFF

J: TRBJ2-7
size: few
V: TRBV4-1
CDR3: CASSQGQGGTYEQYF

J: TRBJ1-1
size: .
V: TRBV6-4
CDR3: CASSVLEGTEAFF

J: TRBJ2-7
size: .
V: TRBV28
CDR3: CASSFNARQGHYYEQYF

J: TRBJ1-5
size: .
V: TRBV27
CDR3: CASSPGQEHQPQHF

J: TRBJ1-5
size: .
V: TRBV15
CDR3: CATSRERGPQHF

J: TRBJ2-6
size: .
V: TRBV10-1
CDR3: CASSVLRGGDNSGANVLTF

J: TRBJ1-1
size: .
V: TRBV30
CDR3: CAWSVGVGGAGRAFF

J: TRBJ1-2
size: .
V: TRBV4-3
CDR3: CASSQDEGINDGYTF

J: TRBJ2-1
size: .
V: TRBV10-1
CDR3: CASSELAGGTEQFF

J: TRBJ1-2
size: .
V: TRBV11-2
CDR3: CASSLGDRDGYTF

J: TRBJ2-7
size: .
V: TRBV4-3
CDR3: CASSQEKDSYEQYF

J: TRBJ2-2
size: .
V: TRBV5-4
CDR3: CASSLIGGTNTGELFF

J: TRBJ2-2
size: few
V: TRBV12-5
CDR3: CASGLAVAGAPANTGELFF

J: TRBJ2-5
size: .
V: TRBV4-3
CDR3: CASSLISGETQYF

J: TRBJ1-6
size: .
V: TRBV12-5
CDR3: CASGQGEGVNSPLHF